Following are 10 T cell receptor beta chains from one sample sequenced in a study of T-cell reconstitution after alpha-beta-depleted transplantation in children. Using unique molecular identifiers, the investigators prepared the TCRbeta library. TCRdb recomputed calls from the PCR reads with MiXCR, one row per CDR3 protein. The table has about 400,000 distinct CDR3 sequences, 20% seen once; the top ten hold around 4%. Source: PBMCs from the stem cell graft donor, taken from the stem cell graft. Receptors were obtained from a human donor who donated a stem cell graft to a child with acute myeloid leukemia.

The chain carries TRBV6-1 and TRBJ1-1; D is unresolved. Germline lookup yields CDR1 MNHNS and CDR2 SASEGT. The length of the CDR3 is 15 residues. The V end was cut by 7 bases, the J end by 4 bases, with 19 bases between. The CDR3 reads CASTPLVRERTEAFF. In DNA, the CDR3 is TGTGCCAGCACCCCCCTGGTGAGGGAACGCACTGAAGCTTTCTTT.

This clonotype was seen many times. This sequence joins TRBV4-3 and TRBJ2-7, with D tentatively TRBD2 (5 bases). The CDR3 sequence is 14 residues long. The V gene lost 4 bases and the J gene lost 3 bases, with 13 bases spanning the gap. Germline CDR1 is LGHNA and CDR2 is YSLEER. The CDR3 protein is CASSLQLVDYEQYF. Here the CDR3 DNA reads TGCGCCAGCAGCCTTCAACTAGTGGACTACGAGCAGTACTTC.

This chain connects TRBV20-1 to TRBJ1-1, with 7 bases matching TRBD1. V trimming: 1 base; J trimming: 0 bases; junction bases outside the gene matches: 5. This CDR3 contains 15 residues. Germline V CDR1 and CDR2: DFQATT, SNEGSKA (reference sequence). The DNA of the CDR3 is TGCAGTGCTAGAGCCCCACAGGGGATGAACACTGAAGCTTTCTTT. As protein: CSARAPQGMNTEAFF.

This clonotype was seen only once. The J gene is TRBJ2-1, the V gene TRBV5-1, with D uncertain. Trimming stripped 5 bases from V and 3 bases from J, with 9 bases between. CDR1 and CDR2 (germline): SGHRS, YFSETQ. This CDR3 is 13 amino acids long. The CDR3 nucleotides read TGCGCCAGCAGTGCAGATTACTACAATGAGCAGTTCTTC. Translating gives CASSADYYNEQFF.

This clonotype turned up a few times. The rearrangement uses TRBV20-1 and TRBJ1-2, with TRBD1 matching 9 bases. The V gene's germline CDR1 is DFQATT and CDR2 SNEGSKA (reference sequence). With 4 bases clipped from V and 5 bases from J, the junction kept 8 bases outside the gene matches. The CDR3 sequence is 14 residues long. CDR3 region: CSANTGGDRYGYTF. The CDR3, as DNA: TGCAGTGCTAATACAGGGGGCGATCGATATGGCTACACCTTC.

This chain links TRBV12-5 with TRBJ2-2; D is undetermined. Germline V gives CDR1 LGHNT, CDR2 FRNRAP. This CDR3 region has 13 residues. Trimming cost V 5 bases and J 2 bases, with 6 bases left between them. The CDR3 protein is CASGRPNTGELFF. The CDR3 DNA reads as TGTGCTAGTGGTCGACCTAACACCGGGGAGCTGTTTTTT.

V is TRBV12-3 or TRBV12-4 and J is TRBJ1-4, with 9 nucleotides matching TRBD1. V lost 1 base and J lost 7; bases outside the gene matches: 4. This CDR3 region has 15 residues. The CDR3 sequence: CASSLDRGRSEKLFF. The CDR3 nucleotides read TGTGCCAGCAGTTTAGACAGGGGGCGCAGTGAAAAACTGTTTTTT.

The V and J genes are TRBV5-4 and TRBJ2-2, with D maybe TRBD2 (6 bases). The ends were cut back, 7 bases at V and 8 bases at J, with 15 bases in the middle. This CDR3 has 13 residues. The germline gives CDR1 SGHNT, CDR2 YYREEE (reference sequence). The CDR3 reads CASWDPRGGELFF. The CDR3 nucleotides read TGTGCCAGCTGGGACCCACGGGGGGGGGAGCTGTTTTTT.

This clonotype was found a few times. The DNA of the CDR3 is TGTGCCAGCAGCAGGACTAGCGGGAGCGTCGAGACCCAGTACTTC. This translates into CASSRTSGSVETQYF. J is TRBJ2-5 and V is TRBV12-3 or TRBV12-4; 13 bases are a match to TRBD2. The CDR3 spans 15 residues. J lost 5 bases, V lost 6 bases, and 6 bases had no gene match.

A single count supports this clonotype. The V call is TRBV6-2 or TRBV6-3, the J call TRBJ2-3; 15 bases agree with TRBD2. V shed 7 bases and J 1 base; nucleotides not matched to a gene: 15. This CDR3 has 20 amino acids. Germline values: CDR1 MNHEY, CDR2 SVGEGT. CDR3 in amino acids: CASTRTGLAGGNPGTDTQYF. The CDR3 region has the DNA TGTGCCAGCACACGCACAGGACTAGCGGGAGGGAACCCGGGCACAGATACGCAGTATTTT.